Detailed here is one T cell receptor beta chain. Its target is unknown. Here the CDR3 omits its conserved ending phenylalanine or tryptophan, so a read error is the likely source. Because the CDR3's place on the DNA is in doubt, the DNA is left out and the CDR3 is given as listed by TCRdb. The record originates from a study of chemoradiotherapy in HPV16-positive cancers. The study, taken as a whole, reports: The functional HPV-specific definition rests on just a couple of HPV16-positive patients. Candidate HPV-specific clones and E7-related TCR motifs grew in tumor during treatment. Better recurrence-free survival went with HPV-responsive T-cell expansion in HPV16-positive patients.

Profiled with immunoSEQ multiplex PCR; TCRdb holds only in-frame clones, not every one. Among fewer than 40,000 clones listed, more than 65% were seen once. The CDR3 contains 8 residues when both ends are counted. The germline CDR1 and CDR2 sequences are SGDLS and YYNGEE. This receptor was taken from a human donor with HPV-associated anogenital cancer. The rearrangement links TRBV9 to TRBJ2-7; the table's D call, TRBD2, has no DNA check behind it. Sequenced here: blood, sampled from a patient who underwent chemoradiotherapy. This CDR3 is CASSLPGI.